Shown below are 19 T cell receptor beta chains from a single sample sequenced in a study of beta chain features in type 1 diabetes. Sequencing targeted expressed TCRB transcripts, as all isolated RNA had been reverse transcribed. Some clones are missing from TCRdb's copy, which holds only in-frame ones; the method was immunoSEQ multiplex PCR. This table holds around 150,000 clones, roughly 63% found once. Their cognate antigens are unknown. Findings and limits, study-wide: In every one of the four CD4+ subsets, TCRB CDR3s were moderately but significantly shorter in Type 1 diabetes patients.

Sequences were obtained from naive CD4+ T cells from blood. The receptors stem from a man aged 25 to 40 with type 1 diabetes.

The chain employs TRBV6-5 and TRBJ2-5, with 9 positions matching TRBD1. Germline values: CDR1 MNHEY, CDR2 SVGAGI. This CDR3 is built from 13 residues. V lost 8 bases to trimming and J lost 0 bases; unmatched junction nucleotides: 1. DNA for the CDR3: TGTGCCAGCGGACAGGGGTACCAAGAGACCCAGTACTTC. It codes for CASGQGYQETQYF.

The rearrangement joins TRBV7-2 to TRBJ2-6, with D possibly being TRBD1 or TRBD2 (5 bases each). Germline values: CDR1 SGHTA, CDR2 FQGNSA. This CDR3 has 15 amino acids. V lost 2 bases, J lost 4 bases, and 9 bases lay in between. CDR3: CASSLQGAGANVLTF. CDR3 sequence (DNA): TGTGCCAGCAGCTTACAGGGAGCCGGGGCCAACGTCCTGACTTTC. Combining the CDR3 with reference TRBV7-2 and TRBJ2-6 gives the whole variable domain GAGVSQSPSNKVTEKGKDVELRCDPISGHTALYWYRQSLGQGLEFLIYFQGNSAPDKSGLPSDRFSAERTGGSVSTLTIQRTQQEDSAVYLCASSLQGAGANVLTFGAGSRLTVL.

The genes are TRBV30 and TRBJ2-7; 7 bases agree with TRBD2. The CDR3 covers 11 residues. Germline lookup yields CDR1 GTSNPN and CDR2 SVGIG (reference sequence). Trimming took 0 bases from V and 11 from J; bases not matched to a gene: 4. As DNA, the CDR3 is TGTGCCTGGAGTGTACGGGGGGTGAAGTACTTC. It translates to CAWSVRGVKYF.

The CDR3: CSARQGMNTEAFF. CDR3 in DNA: TGCAGCGCCCGACAGGGTATGAACACTGAAGCTTTCTTT. This chain uses TRBV29-1 with TRBJ1-1, with 7 bases aligning to TRBD1. This CDR3 spans 13 amino acids. Trimming cost V 7 bases and J 0 bases; bases outside gene matches: 5. Germline V gene sequence: CDR1 SQVTM, CDR2 ANQGSEA.

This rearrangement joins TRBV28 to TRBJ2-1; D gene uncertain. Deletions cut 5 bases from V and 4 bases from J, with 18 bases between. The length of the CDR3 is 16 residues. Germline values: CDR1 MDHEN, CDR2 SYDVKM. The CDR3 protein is CASSPHRGVNYNEQFF. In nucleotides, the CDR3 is TGTGCCAGCAGTCCACATCGAGGAGTTAATTACAATGAGCAGTTCTTC.

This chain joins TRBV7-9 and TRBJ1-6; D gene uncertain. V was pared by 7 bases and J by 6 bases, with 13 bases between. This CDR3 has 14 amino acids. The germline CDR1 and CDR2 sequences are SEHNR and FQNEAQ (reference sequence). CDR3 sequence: CASNTKETNSPLHF. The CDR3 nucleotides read TGTGCCAGCAACACAAAGGAGACTAATTCACCCCTCCACTTT.

The CDR3 sequence: CASSLMDGVTYGYTF. For the CDR3, the DNA is TGTGCCAGTAGTCTTATGGACGGAGTAACTTATGGCTACACCTTC. V is TRBV19 and J is TRBJ1-2; no clear D gene. V was shortened by 5 bases and J by 5 bases, with 18 bases between the two germline ends. CDR3 size: 15 residues. CDR1 LNHDA and CDR2 SQIVND come from the germline V gene (reference sequence).

CDR3 loop: CASSDRDQETQYF. The DNA of the CDR3 is TGTGCCAGTAGTGACAGGGACCAAGAGACCCAGTACTTC. The chain couples TRBV19 to TRBJ2-5; 7 nucleotides match TRBD1. The V segment lost 5 bases and the J segment 0 bases; nucleotides outside the gene matches: 0. Germline loops: CDR1 LNHDA, CDR2 SQIVND (reference sequence). The CDR3 extends over 13 amino acids.

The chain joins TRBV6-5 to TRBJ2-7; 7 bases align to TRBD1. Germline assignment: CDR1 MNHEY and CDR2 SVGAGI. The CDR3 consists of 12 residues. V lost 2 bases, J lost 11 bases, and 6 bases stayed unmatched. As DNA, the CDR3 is TGTGCCAGCAGTTACCTAGGGACAGAAAAGTACTTC. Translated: CASSYLGTEKYF.

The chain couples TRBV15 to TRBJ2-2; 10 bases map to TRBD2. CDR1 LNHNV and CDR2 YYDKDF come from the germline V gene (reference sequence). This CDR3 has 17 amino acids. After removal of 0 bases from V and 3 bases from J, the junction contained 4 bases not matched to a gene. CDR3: CATSRDITSGDTGELFF. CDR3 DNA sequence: TGTGCCACCAGCAGAGATATTACTAGCGGGGACACCGGGGAGCTGTTTTTT.

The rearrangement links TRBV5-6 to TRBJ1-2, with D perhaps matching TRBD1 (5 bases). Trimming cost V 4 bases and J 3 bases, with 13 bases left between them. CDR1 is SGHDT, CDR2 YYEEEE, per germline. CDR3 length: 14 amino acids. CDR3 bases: TGTGCCAGCAGCCCGAGAGGGGTAGACTATGGCTACACCTTC. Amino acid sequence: CASSPRGVDYGYTF. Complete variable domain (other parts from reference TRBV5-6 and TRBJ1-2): DAGVTQSPTHLIKTRGQQVTLRCSPKSGHDTVSWYQQALGQGPQFIFQYYEEEERQRGNFPDRFSGHQFPNYSSELNVNALLLGDSALYLCASSPRGVDYGYTFGSGTRLTVV.

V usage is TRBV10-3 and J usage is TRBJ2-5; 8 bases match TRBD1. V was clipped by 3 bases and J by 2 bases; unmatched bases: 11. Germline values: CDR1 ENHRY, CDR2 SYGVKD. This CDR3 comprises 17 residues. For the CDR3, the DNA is TGTGCCATCAGTGACCTCACAGGGGGGCCATGGCAAGAGACCCAGTACTTC. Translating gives CAISDLTGGPWQETQYF.

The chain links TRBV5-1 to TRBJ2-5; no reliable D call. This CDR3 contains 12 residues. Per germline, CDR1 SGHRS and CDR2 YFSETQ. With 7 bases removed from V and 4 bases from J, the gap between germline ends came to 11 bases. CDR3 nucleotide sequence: TGCGCCAGCGGAAGACTGGGAGAGACCCAGTACTTC. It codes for CASGRLGETQYF.

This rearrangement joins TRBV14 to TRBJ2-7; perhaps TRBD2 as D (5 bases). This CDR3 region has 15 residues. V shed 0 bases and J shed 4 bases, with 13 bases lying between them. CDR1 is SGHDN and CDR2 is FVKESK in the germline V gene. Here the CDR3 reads CASSQDWRQPYEQYF. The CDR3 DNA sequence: TGTGCCAGCAGCCAAGATTGGAGGCAACCATACGAGCAGTACTTC.

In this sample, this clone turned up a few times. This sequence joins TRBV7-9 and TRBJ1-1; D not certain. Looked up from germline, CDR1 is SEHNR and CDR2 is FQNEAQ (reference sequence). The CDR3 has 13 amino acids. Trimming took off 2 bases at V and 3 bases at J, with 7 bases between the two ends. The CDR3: CASSLQVDTEAFF. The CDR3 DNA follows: TGTGCCAGCAGCTTACAGGTTGACACTGAAGCTTTCTTT.

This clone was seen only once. CDR3 amino acids: CAWRGQGGDQPQHF. The CDR3 DNA reads as TGTGCCTGGAGGGGACAGGGGGGGGATCAGCCCCAGCATTTT. The chain uses TRBV30 and TRBJ1-5; TRBD1 agrees at 11 bases. Germline CDR1 is GTSNPN and CDR2 is SVGIG (reference sequence). This CDR3 has 14 residues. The junction had 3 bases not matched to a gene; V was cut back by 3 bases and J by 5 bases.

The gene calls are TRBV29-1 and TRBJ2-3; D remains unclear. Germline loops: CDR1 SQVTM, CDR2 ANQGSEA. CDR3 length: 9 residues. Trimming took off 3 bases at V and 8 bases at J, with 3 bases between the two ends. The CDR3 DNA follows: TGCAGCGTTGAGGGTACGCAGTATTTT. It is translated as CSVEGTQYF.

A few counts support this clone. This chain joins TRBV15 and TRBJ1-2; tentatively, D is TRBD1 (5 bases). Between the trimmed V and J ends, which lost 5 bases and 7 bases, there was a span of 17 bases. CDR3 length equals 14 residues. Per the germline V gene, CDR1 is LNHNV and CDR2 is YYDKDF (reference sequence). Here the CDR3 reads CATSATSGLGGYTF. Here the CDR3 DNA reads TGTGCCACCAGCGCGACCTCGGGGCTCGGTGGCTACACCTTC.

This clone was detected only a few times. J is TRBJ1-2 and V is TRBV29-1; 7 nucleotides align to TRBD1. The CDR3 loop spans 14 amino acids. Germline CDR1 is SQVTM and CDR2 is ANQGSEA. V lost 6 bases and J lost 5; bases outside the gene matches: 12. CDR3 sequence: CSVPSAGGTYGYTF. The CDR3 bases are TGCAGCGTCCCCTCGGCAGGGGGGACTTATGGCTACACCTTC.